This T cell receptor (beta chain) was documented in a study of blood T cell repertoires in COVID-19. Looked up from germline, CDR1 is SGDLS and CDR2 is YYNGEE. The CDR3 length is 15 residues. Losses at the gene ends were 2 bases for V and 5 bases for J; bases not matched to a gene: 9. Original methodology: Amplification of reference gene primers was used by the study to estimate nucleated cell counts. Clones were read by immunoSEQ multiplex PCR, and TCRdb kept only the in-frame ones, dropping some. The D gene and trimming were derived from the DNA, and the V and J assignments and clone size from that table. The sample yields a few hundred thousand clones, around 87% seen once. Participants came from about 24 US areas, aged about 18 to 89 years. Participant-reported clinical history was the basis for cohort assignment.

Sequencing was done on a sample of PBMCs or T cells enriched from blood (not recorded which). The rearrangement joins TRBV9 to TRBJ2-7, with TRBD2 identical over 8 bases. This TCR was recovered from a man in his forties or fifties in a cohort exposed to, infected with or recovered from COVID-19 (not recorded which). CDR3 in DNA: TGTGCCAGCAGCGTGTCCGGGACTAGAGGCCACGAGCAGTACTTC. It specifies CASSVSGTRGHEQYF. The variable domain in full, with the rest retrieved from reference TRBV9 and TRBJ2-7, is DSGVTQTPKHLITATGQRVTLRCSPRSGDLSVYWYQQSLDQGLQFLIQYYNGEERAKGNILERFSAQQFPDLHSELNLSSLELGDSALYFCASSVSGTRGHEQYFGPGTRLTVT.